The subject of this entry is one TCR beta chain. Data came from immunoSEQ multiplex PCR; TCRdb stores just in-frame clones and leaves some out. The sample shows around 220,000 clones, approximately 80% of them seen only once. The sample is drawn from a study of blood T cell repertoires in COVID-19. Germline CDR1 and CDR2: LGHDT and YNNKEL (reference sequence). V lost 0 bases and J lost 4, with 12 bases in between. There are 15 residues in the CDR3. Sequencing used peripheral blood. The chain links TRBV3-1 (or the pseudogene TRBV3-2) to TRBJ1-2; TRBD1 is a possible D gene (5 bases). The origin of this receptor is a woman aged 40 to 49 with active or convalescent COVID-19. DNA of the CDR3: TGTGCCAGCAGCCAAGATGGGCAGGGTATCTATGGCTACACCTTC. Translating it yields CASSQDGQGIYGYTF.